Listed below are T cell receptor beta chains from one sample, sequenced in a study of T cells after yellow fever vaccination. TCRdb reanalysed the 5' RACE reads using MiXCR and keeps one entry per CDR3 protein. Of 610,000 or so distinct CDR3 sequences listed, 12% are singletons. The sequencing here drew on PBMCs, taken on the day of the yellow fever booster vaccination. These receptor sequences come from a man aged 25 to 40 who received the YFV17D yellow fever vaccine. Each CDR3 is given with its conserved first and last residue. D genes are given only for firm matches. Size is stated for part of the rows, as once, few or many counts, or as a class when the clone is expanded.

d_call j_call v_call clone_size cdr3_nt cdr3_aa
NA TRBJ2-3 TRBV30 NA TGTGCCTGGAGGACTGGATTCAGCCCCACAGATACGCAGTATTTT CAWRTGFSPTDTQYF
TRBD1 TRBJ2-1 TRBV12-3/TRBV12-4 few TGTGCCAGCAGTTCATACAGGGACAGGGTAAGAGAAGAGCAGTTCTTC CASSSYRDRVREEQFF
TRBD2 TRBJ2-7 TRBV7-2 few TGTGCCAGCAGCTCCGGGACTACTAACGAGCAGTACTTC CASSSGTTNEQYF
TRBD2 TRBJ2-1 TRBV7-9 NA TGTGCCAGCAGTAGCGGGAGAGGGGATGATGAGCAGTTCTTC CASSSGRGDDEQFF
NA TRBJ2-7 TRBV6-1 NA TGTGCCAGCACGGACACATTTGGGGGGCTTTCCTACGAGCAGTACTTC CASTDTFGGLSYEQYF
TRBD2 TRBJ2-2 TRBV25-1 NA TGTGCCAGCAGTGAATTGGCGGGAGGGCGTATCCCCGGGGAGCTGTTTTTT CASSELAGGRIPGELFF
NA TRBJ2-1 TRBV5-1 few TGCGCCAGCAGCTTTGAGACTACCAACAATGAGCAGTTCTTC CASSFETTNNEQFF
TRBD1 TRBJ2-3 TRBV29-1 NA TGCAGCGTTGAAGAAACAGGGGTCCTCACAGATACGCAGTATTTT CSVEETGVLTDTQYF
NA TRBJ2-2 TRBV12-3/TRBV12-4 few TGTGCCAGCAGCTGGGAGGGGGGCGCGAACACCGGGGAGCTGTTTTTT CASSWEGGANTGELFF
TRBD1 TRBJ2-3 TRBV18 few TGTGCCAGCTCACCATCCTACCGGGACAGGGACACAGATACGCAGTATTTT CASSPSYRDRDTDTQYF
TRBD2 TRBJ2-1 TRBV7-8 NA TGTGCCAGCAGCCTCCGCCTAGCGGACTACAATGAGCAGTTCTTC CASSLRLADYNEQFF
TRBD2 TRBJ2-1 TRBV5-1 few TGCGCCAGCAGCACCATTAGCGGGAGCGGGGTCAATGAGCAGTTCTTC CASSTISGSGVNEQFF
TRBD1 TRBJ2-7 TRBV15 NA TGTGCCACCAGCAGAGATGGGACAGCTACCTACGAGCAGTACTTC CATSRDGTATYEQYF
TRBD1 TRBJ1-2 TRBV5-6 few TGTGCCAGCAGCTTGGTGGGAGACAGGGAAAACTATGGCTACACCTTC CASSLVGDRENYGYTF
TRBD2 TRBJ2-1 TRBV14 NA TGTGCCAGCAGCCGTCCGGTGGGGGGGGACAATGAGCAGTTCTTC CASSRPVGGDNEQFF
TRBD1 TRBJ2-7 TRBV10-3 NA TGTGCCATCAGTGAGACAGGGGCTAACTACGAGCAGTACTTC CAISETGANYEQYF
NA TRBJ2-7 TRBV5-1 many TGCGCCAGCAGCTTGGAGGCCAGACTCTACGAGCAGTACTTC CASSLEARLYEQYF
NA TRBJ2-2 TRBV2 few TGTGCCAGCCAGAACGCCGTGGCGGGCACCGGGGAGCTGTTTTTT CASQNAVAGTGELFF
NA TRBJ2-7 TRBV20-1 few TGCAGTGTTTCCAATCCCGGGGTGACCTACGAGCAGTACTTC CSVSNPGVTYEQYF
TRBD2 TRBJ2-1 TRBV7-2 NA TGTGCCAGCAGCCAACGGACTAGCGCCTACAATGAGCAGTTCTTC CASSQRTSAYNEQFF
TRBD2 TRBJ2-5 TRBV4-3 NA TGCGCCAGCAGCCAGGAAATAGCGGGAGTGGGGGAGACCCAGTACTTC CASSQEIAGVGETQYF
TRBD2 TRBJ2-1 TRBV10-3 few TGTGCCATCAGTCCGGGACTAGCGGGATCTAATGAGCAGTTCTTC CAISPGLAGSNEQFF
TRBD2 TRBJ2-3 TRBV15 NA TGTGCCACCAGCAGAGGAATGGCGGGGGGCACAGATACGCAGTATTTT CATSRGMAGGTDTQYF
NA TRBJ1-2 TRBV18 few TGTGCCAGCTCACGCCGAGCGGTCGACTATGGCTACACCTTC CASSRRAVDYGYTF
TRBD1 TRBJ2-7 TRBV10-3 many TGTGCCATCAGTGAGTCGGGGACAGGGCCCTACGAGCAGTACTTC CAISESGTGPYEQYF
NA TRBJ1-2 TRBV6-2/TRBV6-3 few TGTGCCAGCAGTTACCGTCTCTATGGCTACACCTTC CASSYRLYGYTF
NA TRBJ2-5 TRBV5-1 few TGCGCCAGCGCGCTCTCGGGAGCCCGGGAGACCCAGTACTTC CASALSGARETQYF
NA TRBJ2-2 TRBV27 few TGTGCCAGCAGTTTATACACAGGGAACACCGGGGAGCTGTTTTTT CASSLYTGNTGELFF
TRBD2 TRBJ2-5 TRBV20-1 NA TGCAGTGCACATGGACTAGCGGGAACCGGAGAGACCCAGTACTTC CSAHGLAGTGETQYF
NA TRBJ2-4 TRBV10-3 many TGTGCCATCAGTGACGGAAAAGAAAACATTCAGTACTTC CAISDGKENIQYF
NA TRBJ2-7 TRBV3-1 few TGTGCCAGCAGCCTAAAACCGGACGGCTCCTACGAGCAGTACTTC CASSLKPDGSYEQYF
NA TRBJ2-7 TRBV20-1 NA TGCAGTGCTAGACCCCGAAACCCCCTCTACGAGCAGTACTTC CSARPRNPLYEQYF
NA TRBJ2-5 TRBV20-1 NA TGCAGTGCTTACGTCCCGGGACTCAAACAGGAGACCCAGTACTTC CSAYVPGLKQETQYF
NA TRBJ2-7 TRBV30 NA TGTGCCTGGAGCCCCCGTTTCGCAGTCTCCCTCTACGAGCAGTACTTC CAWSPRFAVSLYEQYF
TRBD2 TRBJ2-3 TRBV11-2 many TGTGCCAGCAGCCTCAAATACGCCGGGACTAGCGGGAGTGATACGCAGTATTTT CASSLKYAGTSGSDTQYF
TRBD1 TRBJ2-2 TRBV5-6 NA TGTGCCAGCAGCTCGAGAGGCTACAGGGGGACGAACACCGGGGAGCTGTTTTTT CASSSRGYRGTNTGELFF
NA TRBJ2-1 TRBV4-2 few TGTGCCAGCAGCCACCCTGATACAGGCGTCAATGAGCAGTTCTTC CASSHPDTGVNEQFF
NA TRBJ2-3 TRBV30 many TGTGCCTGCAGAGAGTCGGCAGATACGCAGTATTTT CACRESADTQYF
NA TRBJ2-1 TRBV7-2 NA TGTGCCAGCAGCTCCGCAGACGAGCAGTTCTTC CASSSADEQFF
NA TRBJ2-7 TRBV7-8 few TGTGCCAGCAGCCACGACAGGCGTCGCGAGCAGTACTTC CASSHDRRREQYF
NA TRBJ2-5 TRBV7-9 few TGTGCCAGCAGCTTTTGGACAGAGCCCCGAGAGACCCAGTACTTC CASSFWTEPRETQYF
NA TRBJ2-1 TRBV12-3/TRBV12-4 few TGTGCCAGCAGCCGACTCAATTCGGCCAATGAGCAGTTCTTC CASSRLNSANEQFF
NA TRBJ1-3 TRBV9 few TGTGCCAGCAGCGTAGCACATTCCTCTGGAAACACCATATATTTT CASSVAHSSGNTIYF
NA TRBJ2-1 TRBV15 few TGTGCCACCTCCGGGGATATCTCCTACAATGAGCAGTTCTTC CATSGDISYNEQFF
NA TRBJ2-2 TRBV6-2/TRBV6-3 few TGTGCCAGCAGTTACGATGGTTACACCGGGGAGCTGTTTTTT CASSYDGYTGELFF
NA TRBJ2-5 TRBV24-1 NA TGTGCCACCAGTGATTCTCGCCGCCCGGGGGAGACCCAGTACTTC CATSDSRRPGETQYF
NA TRBJ1-1 TRBV28 few TGTGCCAGCAGTTTACCCGCGGCGCCTGAAGCTTTCTTT CASSLPAAPEAFF
NA TRBJ1-1 TRBV7-6 NA TGTGCCAGCAGCTTATCTGGACGGCCGGGCACTGAAGCTTTCTTT CASSLSGRPGTEAFF
NA TRBJ2-7 TRBV10-3 NA TGTGCCATCAGTGTTAACAGGGTTACGGCCGAGCAGTACTTC CAISVNRVTAEQYF
NA TRBJ2-2 TRBV5-4 few TGTGCCAGCAGCCCGGCGGGTTCGAACACCGGGGAGCTGTTTTTT CASSPAGSNTGELFF
TRBD1 TRBJ2-7 TRBV6-1 NA TGTGCCAGCGTCCAACCGGGACAGGGTAATGAGAAGCAGTACTTC CASVQPGQGNEKQYF
NA TRBJ1-2 TRBV14 NA TGTGCCAGCAGCCAAGAAGCGGCCAGTCTCTATGGCTACACCTTC CASSQEAASLYGYTF
TRBD2 TRBJ2-7 TRBV7-9 few TGTGCCAGCAGCGCCGGGACTAGCGGGGGGACCTACGAGCAGTACTTC CASSAGTSGGTYEQYF
NA TRBJ2-3 TRBV10-3 NA TGTGCCATAACAGGGGCGGGAGGCACAGATACGCAGTATTTT CAITGAGGTDTQYF
TRBD1 TRBJ2-7 TRBV6-2/TRBV6-3 NA TGTGCCAGCAGCCCGCAACCACGGACAGGGGGAAGACTCTACGAGCAGTACTTC CASSPQPRTGGRLYEQYF